This entry lists 30 T cell receptor beta chains sequenced from one sample in a study of T cells in women clearing cervical HPV infection. Only in-frame clones appear in the TCRdb table, and some are missing; sequencing was by immunoSEQ multiplex PCR. Its table records around 37,000 clones. Sequenced material: blood buffy coat. Receptors originate from a woman between 18 and 75 years old with a cervical HPV16 infection that either progressed to CIN3+ or cleared (not recorded which).

About this clone: The read is 3 residues too short to cover the CDR3 end, so that end is filled in from the germline J gene. The chain joins TRBV28 to TRBJ2-3, with D possibly being TRBD1 or TRBD2 (5 bases each). Trimming pared 7 bases from V and 2 bases from J, leaving 19 bases between. Germline V gene lookup returns CDR1 MDHEN and CDR2 SYDVKM. The CDR3 has 16 residues. The DNA read from the CDR3 is TGTGCCAGCACCCCCCCAACGAGGGGCTACACAGATACG. Its translation is CASTPPTRGYTDT. The CDR3 in full is CASTPPTRGYTDTQYF.

Note on this clone: With the read ending 3 residues before the CDR3 end, the germline J gene is used to fill in that end. The chain is built from TRBV7-8 and TRBJ2-1, with D hard to call. Germline V gene data show CDR1 as SGHVS and CDR2 as FQNEAQ. The CDR3 length is 13 residues. Trimming pared 1 base from V and 3 bases from J, leaving 4 bases between. The DNA read from the CDR3 is TGTGCCAGCAGCTTAGTCCTCTACAATGAG. Its translation is CASSLVLYNE. The full-length CDR3 reads as CASSLVLYNEQFF.

CDR3 protein: CSASPTGIDTQYF. CDR3 bases read: TGCAGTGCTAGCCCGACAGGGATAGATACG. The chain is built from TRBV20-1 and TRBJ2-3; TRBD1 matches 7 bases. The read falls 3 residues short of the CDR3 end, and the missing part is taken from the germline J gene. The CDR3 is 13 residues long. The ends lost 3 bases at V and 5 bases at J; junction bases unmatched: 5. From germline, CDR1 is DFQATT and CDR2 SNEGSKA (reference sequence).

Regarding this clone: The read terminates 3 residues before the CDR3 end, so the remaining end is supplied by the germline J gene. The chain links TRBV18 to TRBJ2-5; D ambiguous. Per germline, CDR1 KGHSH and CDR2 LQKENI. This CDR3 region has 14 residues. Deletions cut 5 bases from V and 4 bases from J, with 14 bases between. The part of the CDR3 DNA that was read is TGTGCCAGCTCATCCCAAGCGTCCGGAGAGACC. This encodes CASSSQASGET. The whole CDR3 sequence is CASSSQASGETQYF.

CDR3 residues: CASSLGTGGDTQYF. The CDR3 DNA, read in part, is TGCGCCAGCAGCTTGGGGACAGGGGGAGATACG. This chain joins TRBV5-1 and TRBJ2-3; 10 bases fit TRBD1. The read terminates 3 residues before the CDR3 end, so the remaining end is supplied by the germline J gene. The CDR3 runs to 14 residues. V shed 0 bases and J 5 bases; nucleotides not matched to a gene: 0. Germline V gene lookup returns CDR1 SGHRS and CDR2 YFSETQ.

Comment on this clone: Sequencing ends 3 residues short of the CDR3 end; the germline J gene provides the rest. This chain connects TRBV19 to TRBJ1-2; D unclear. Germline V CDR1 and CDR2: LNHDA, SQIVND (reference sequence). The V and J ends lost 10 bases and 2 bases respectively, with 11 bases between them. This CDR3 is built from 12 residues. The CDR3 spells CATKTHNYGYTF. The covered CDR3 bases are TGTGCCACCAAGACACACAACTATGGC. Together with reference TRBV19 and TRBJ1-2, the CDR3 gives the full variable domain: DGGITQSPKYLFRKEGQNVTLSCEQNLNHDAMYWYRQDPGQGLRLIYYSQIVNDFQKGDIAEGYSVSREKKESFPLTVTSAQKNPTAFYLCATKTHNYGYTFGSGTRLTVV.

A word on this clone: Read coverage stops 3 residues before the CDR3 terminus; the germline J gene supplies the remainder. This chain links TRBV19 with TRBJ2-4; possibly TRBD2 for D (5 bases). Germline CDR1 is LNHDA and CDR2 is SQIVND (reference sequence). The CDR3 contains 15 residues. V shed 2 bases and J shed 9 bases, with 17 bases lying between them. CDR3 sequence reads: CASSISSSGFAIQYF. The CDR3 DNA, read in part, is TGTGCCAGTAGTATATCTAGCTCGGGCTTTGCCATT. The full variable domain, its missing parts supplied by reference TRBV19 and TRBJ2-4, is DGGITQSPKYLFRKEGQNVTLSCEQNLNHDAMYWYRQDPGQGLRLIYYSQIVNDFQKGDIAEGYSVSREKKESFPLTVTSAQKNPTAFYLCASSISSSGFAIQYFGAGTRLSVL.

About this clone: The read gets to within 3 residues of the CDR3 end, and the germline J gene fills in the rest. This chain uses TRBV7-2 with TRBJ2-2; 9 bases are a match to TRBD1. The germline V gene encodes CDR1 SGHTA and CDR2 FQGNSA. The CDR3 runs 15 residues. CDR3 amino acids: CASSQGQGVNSPLFF. The covered CDR3 bases are TGTGCCAGCAGCCAGGGACAGGGCGTAAATTCACCG.

Notes on this clone: Coverage ceases 3 residues before the CDR3 finishes, and the germline J gene fills in the end. The chain employs TRBV2 and TRBJ1-2, with 8 bases matching TRBD1. CDR3 length equals 12 residues. Germline CDR1 and CDR2: SNHLY and FYNNEI. The CDR3 sequence: CASSRQGNGYTF. The CDR3 DNA, read in part, is TGTGCCAGCAGCAGACAGGGGAACGGC.

On this clone itself: Sequencing ends 3 residues short of the CDR3 end; the germline J gene provides the rest. This chain uses TRBV4-2 with TRBJ1-4; D gene unclear. The length of the CDR3 is 15 residues. V was cut by 4 bases and J by 3 bases, with 12 bases left in between. CDR1 is LGHNA and CDR2 is YNFKEQ in the germline V gene. The sequenced CDR3 bases are TGTGCCAGCAGCCTCGGGGTGGGGTCTAATGAAAAA. Protein product: CASSLGVGSNEK. The whole CDR3 region reads CASSLGVGSNEKLFF.

With regard to this clone: The CDR3 goes on 3 residues after the read ends, and that part is filled in from the germline J gene. The J gene is TRBJ1-3, the V gene TRBV5-1; D call uncertain. Looked up from germline, CDR1 is SGHRS and CDR2 is YFSETQ. The V end was cut by 4 bases, the J end by 0 bases, with 8 bases between. The CDR3 has 14 amino acids. CDR3: CASSNQVSGNTIYF. The CDR3 DNA, read in part, is TGCGCCAGCAGCAACCAGGTCTCTGGAAACACC.

Worth noting for this clone: The observed sequence ends 3 residues before the CDR3 terminus, with the missing tail filled in from the germline J gene. This CDR3 is also generated by other DNA sequences in the sample. The chain couples TRBV20-1 to TRBJ1-3, with TRBD1 matching over 8 bases. The CDR3 spans 15 residues. CDR1 and CDR2 (germline): DFQATT, SNEGSKA (reference sequence). V gave up 6 bases and J gave up 2 bases; unmatched junction bases: 9. This CDR3 is CSARTGLNTGNTIYF. The CDR3 bases that were read are TGCAGTGCAAGGACAGGGTTAAACACTGGAAACACC.

Remarks on this clone: The sequence runs out 3 residues before the end of the CDR3; the remainder is reconstructed from the germline J gene. The chain carries TRBV7-2 and TRBJ1-2; D uncertain. Germline CDR1 SGHTA, CDR2 FQGNSA. The CDR3 extends over 12 amino acids. The DNA read from the CDR3 is TGTGCCAGCAGCTTAGAGCGGGAGACC. Translation gives CASSLERET. The full-length CDR3 reads as CASSLERETYTF. The entire variable domain, with the rest obtained from reference TRBV7-2 and TRBJ1-2, is as follows: GAGVSQSPSNKVTEKGKDVELRCDPISGHTALYWYRQSLGQGLEFLIYFQGNSAPDKSGLPSDRFSAERTGGSVSTLTIQRTQQEDSAVYLCASSLERETYTFGSGTRLTVV.

Comments on this clone: The read finishes 3 residues shy of the CDR3 end, and the germline J gene is used to complete it. The chain uses TRBV7-2 and TRBJ2-1; TRBD1 might be the D (5 bases). The germline V gene has CDR1 SGHTA and CDR2 FQGNSA. The CDR3 is made up of 13 amino acids. V was clipped by 3 bases and J by 8 bases, with 11 bases between them. The CDR3 bases that were read are TGTGCCAGCAGCTTGGGGCAGCCTCATGAG. Translation gives CASSLGQPHE. The whole CDR3 reads CASSLGQPHEQFF. Looking up the rest from reference TRBV7-2 and TRBJ2-1 gives the full variable domain: GAGVSQSPSNKVTEKGKDVELRCDPISGHTALYWYRQSLGQGLEFLIYFQGNSAPDKSGLPSDRFSAERTGGSVSTLTIQRTQQEDSAVYLCASSLGQPHEQFFGPGTRLTVL.

As regards this clone: The CDR3 goes on 3 residues after the read ends, and that part is filled in from the germline J gene. V gene TRBV29-1 combines with J gene TRBJ2-5, with 10 bases that match TRBD1. The V gene end was trimmed by 7 bases and the J gene end by 3 bases; junction bases not matched to a gene: 2. Germline V gene lookup returns CDR1 SQVTM and CDR2 ANQGSEA. CDR3 length: 12 residues. CDR3 DNA (partial): TGCAGCGCCGGGACAGGGGAAGAGACC. Protein product: CSAGTGEET. The full CDR3 reads CSAGTGEETQYF.

To note about this clone: The read ends 3 residues before the CDR3 terminus; that terminus is restored from the germline J gene. The chain joins TRBV20-1 to TRBJ1-5; 9 nucleotides line up with TRBD1. The trim removed 7 bases at V and 2 bases at J, leaving 9 bases unmatched. The CDR3 has 15 residues. From germline, CDR1 is DFQATT and CDR2 SNEGSKA (reference sequence). This CDR3 reads CSVPGQGWGNQPQHF. The sequenced CDR3 bases are TGCAGTGTTCCGGGACAGGGCTGGGGCAATCAGCCC.

A remark on this clone: Sequencing ends 3 residues short of the CDR3 end; the germline J gene provides the rest. This chain uses TRBV19 with TRBJ1-5, with D possibly TRBD1 on 5 matching bases. This CDR3 comprises 17 residues. The V gene lost 3 bases and the J gene lost 4 bases, with 19 bases spanning the gap. Germline V gene lookup returns CDR1 LNHDA and CDR2 SQIVND (reference sequence). Partial CDR3 DNA: TGTGCCAGTAGTATTCTAGGGTCAGGGCTGGGAAATCAGCCC. This codes for CASSILGSGLGNQP. Given in full, the CDR3 is CASSILGSGLGNQPQHF.

For this clone: The sequenced fragment ends 3 residues before the CDR3 boundary, so the rest is inferred from the germline J gene. The gene calls are TRBV19 and TRBJ2-5; 8 bases agree with TRBD1. This CDR3 contains 15 residues. CDR1 is LNHDA, CDR2 SQIVND, per germline (reference sequence). V lost 5 bases, J lost 3 bases, and 8 bases stayed unmatched. The sequenced part of the CDR3 DNA is TGTGCCAGTAGTCGCGACCAGGGGGCTAAAGAGACC. The encoded protein is CASSRDQGAKET. The full CDR3 protein reads CASSRDQGAKETQYF. The full variable domain, completed using reference TRBV19 and TRBJ2-5, is DGGITQSPKYLFRKEGQNVTLSCEQNLNHDAMYWYRQDPGQGLRLIYYSQIVNDFQKGDIAEGYSVSREKKESFPLTVTSAQKNPTAFYLCASSRDQGAKETQYFGPGTRLLVL.

With respect to this clone: Sequencing ends 3 residues short of the CDR3 end; the germline J gene provides the rest. This chain links TRBV20-1 with TRBJ2-5, with 10 nucleotides matching TRBD1. After removal of 5 bases from V and 5 bases from J, the junction contained 5 bases not matched to a gene. The CDR3 is 13 residues long. Germline V CDR1 and CDR2: DFQATT, SNEGSKA (reference sequence). The CDR3 loop reads CSAQTGGDETQYF. CDR3 bases read: TGCAGTGCTCAGACAGGGGGCGATGAGACC.

A remark on this clone: The CDR3 end is not reached by the read, which stops 3 residues before it; the germline J gene fills it in. The chain joins TRBV30 to TRBJ2-7; no clear D. This CDR3 is 11 amino acids long. Germline-derived CDR1 and CDR2 are GTSNPN and SVGIG (reference sequence). Trimming took off 2 bases at V and 4 bases at J, with 6 bases between the two ends. Here the CDR3 reads CAWSSQYEQYF. CDR3 DNA, as far as it was read: TGTGCCTGGAGTTCACAGTACGAG. Variable domain in full (rest from reference TRBV30 and TRBJ2-7): SQTIHQWPATLVQPVGSPLSLECTVEGTSNPNLYWYRQAAGRGLQLLFYSVGIGQISSEVPQNLSASRPQDRQFILSSKKLLLSDSGFYLCAWSSQYEQYFGPGTRLTVT.

Turning to this clone: The read ends 3 residues early relative to the CDR3; the germline J gene fills the gap. V and J are TRBV19 and TRBJ2-3; 10 bases are a match to TRBD2. The V and J ends lost 5 bases and 0 bases, in that order; junction bases with no gene match: 8. Per the germline V gene, CDR1 is LNHDA and CDR2 is SQIVND (reference sequence). The CDR3 extends over 17 amino acids. The CDR3 spells CASSGSSGGPSTDTQYF. The covered CDR3 bases are TGTGCCAGTAGTGGCTCTAGCGGGGGCCCTAGCACAGATACG.

The sequenced CDR3 bases are TGCGCCAGCAGCCAAGATACAGGGACCTACTATGGC. It specifies CASSQDTGTYYG. The full CDR3 protein reads CASSQDTGTYYGYTF. This chain joins TRBV4-1 and TRBJ1-2; tentative D call: TRBD1 (6 bases). With the read ending 3 residues before the CDR3 end, the germline J gene is used to fill in that end. Trimming took 0 bases from V and 3 from J, leaving 11 bases between them. The CDR3 length is 15 residues. CDR1 and CDR2 (germline): MGHRA, YSYEKL.

Points on this clone: The CDR3 is cut off 3 residues early in the read; its end comes from the germline J gene. The chain joins TRBV30 to TRBJ1-6, with a weak D call TRBD1 (6 bases). The CDR3 spans 13 residues. CDR1 and CDR2 from the germline V gene are GTSNPN and SVGIG (reference sequence). Trimming left V 5 bases short and J 7 bases short, with 12 bases between. The chain's CDR3 is CAWSTGSNSPLHF. The CDR3 bases that were read are TGTGCCTGGTCGACAGGATCCAATTCACCC. The full variable domain, completed using reference TRBV30 and TRBJ1-6, is SQTIHQWPATLVQPVGSPLSLECTVEGTSNPNLYWYRQAAGRGLQLLFYSVGIGQISSEVPQNLSASRPQDRQFILSSKKLLLSDSGFYLCAWSTGSNSPLHFGNGTRLTVT.

By frequency, this clone registers medium-sized. The read ends 3 residues before the CDR3 terminus; that terminus is restored from the germline J gene. The V gene is TRBV30, the J gene TRBJ2-4, with D possibly being TRBD2 (6 bases). Germline V gives CDR1 GTSNPN, CDR2 SVGIG (reference sequence). CDR3 size: 16 residues. V was trimmed by 0 bases and J by 2 bases, leaving 14 bases between them. The CDR3 region is CAWSVTQAGTKNIQYF. The DNA read from the CDR3 is TGTGCCTGGAGTGTAACCCAGGCGGGGACCAAAAACATT.

Comments on this clone: The DNA ends 3 residues before the CDR3 does, and the rest of the CDR3 is filled in from the germline J gene. The chain joins TRBV5-1 to TRBJ2-5; unclear D gene. Trimming shortened V by 4 bases and J by 2 bases, and 6 bases separated the two germline ends. This CDR3 has 12 amino acids. Germline assignment: CDR1 SGHRS and CDR2 YFSETQ. The CDR3 region is CASSPPQETQYF. CDR3 DNA, as far as it was read: TGCGCCAGCAGCCCCCCTCAAGAGACC. The entire variable domain, with the rest obtained from reference TRBV5-1 and TRBJ2-5, is as follows: KAGVTQTPRYLIKTRGQQVTLSCSPISGHRSVSWYQQTPGQGLQFLFEYFSETQRNKGNFPGRFSGRQFSNSRSEMNVSTLELGDSALYLCASSPPQETQYFGPGTRLLVL.

A note on this clone: The read ends 3 residues before the CDR3 terminus; that terminus is restored from the germline J gene. This chain connects TRBV20-1 to TRBJ2-1; 10 bases are a match to TRBD2. Germline CDR1 is DFQATT and CDR2 is SNEGSKA (reference sequence). Trimming cost V 8 bases and J 0 bases; bases outside gene matches: 13. The CDR3 runs to 17 residues. The sequenced CDR3 bases are TGCAGTCCCAGAAGCGGGAGGGCCGGGGGCTCCTACAATGAG. Translating gives CSPRSGRAGGSYNE. The full CDR3 sequence reads CSPRSGRAGGSYNEQFF.

Comments on this clone: The read falls 3 residues short of the CDR3 end, and the missing part is taken from the germline J gene. V gene TRBV5-1 combines with J gene TRBJ2-5; 7 bases are a match to TRBD1. The CDR3 has 14 amino acids. Germline V gene data show CDR1 as SGHRS and CDR2 as YFSETQ. V trimming: 4 bases; J trimming: 5 bases; junction bases outside the gene matches: 8. The part of the CDR3 DNA that was read is TGCGCCAGCAGCCCGTCAGGGGGTTGGGAGACC. It translates to CASSPSGGWET. The CDR3 reads in full as CASSPSGGWETQYF.

Points on this clone: From the germline J gene comes the end of the CDR3, since the read stops 3 residues before it. The same CDR3 also results from other DNA sequences found in this sample. The chain joins TRBV18 to TRBJ2-5; tentative D call: TRBD2 (6 bases). V was shortened by 3 bases and J by 1 base, with 12 bases between the two germline ends. The CDR3 is 15 amino acids. CDR1 is KGHSH and CDR2 is LQKENI in the germline V gene. The CDR3 bases that were read are TGTGCCAGCTCACCCCCGGCGGGGATCCAAGAGACC. Its protein is CASSPPAGIQET. The CDR3 in its entirety is CASSPPAGIQETQYF.

A remark on this clone: The read finishes 3 residues shy of the CDR3 end, and the germline J gene is used to complete it. The chain carries TRBV19 and TRBJ1-2; unclear D gene. The CDR3 spans 15 residues. Germline CDR1 reads LNHDA; CDR2 reads SQIVND (reference sequence). The CDR3 here is CATRALAGGYHDYTF. The CDR3 DNA, read in part, is TGTGCCACGAGGGCACTAGCGGGAGGGTACCACGAC.

As for this clone: The read finishes 3 residues shy of the CDR3 end, and the germline J gene is used to complete it. The V and J genes are TRBV7-2 and TRBJ1-2; 8 nucleotides agree with TRBD1. V shed 1 base, J shed 6 bases, and the junction held 4 bases outside the gene matches. The CDR3 length is 14 residues. Germline V gene data show CDR1 as SGHTA and CDR2 as FQGNSA. CDR3 DNA (partial): TGTGCCAGCAGCTTAGACAGGGGGATTAATGGC. It translates to CASSLDRGING. The full-length CDR3 reads as CASSLDRGINGYTF.